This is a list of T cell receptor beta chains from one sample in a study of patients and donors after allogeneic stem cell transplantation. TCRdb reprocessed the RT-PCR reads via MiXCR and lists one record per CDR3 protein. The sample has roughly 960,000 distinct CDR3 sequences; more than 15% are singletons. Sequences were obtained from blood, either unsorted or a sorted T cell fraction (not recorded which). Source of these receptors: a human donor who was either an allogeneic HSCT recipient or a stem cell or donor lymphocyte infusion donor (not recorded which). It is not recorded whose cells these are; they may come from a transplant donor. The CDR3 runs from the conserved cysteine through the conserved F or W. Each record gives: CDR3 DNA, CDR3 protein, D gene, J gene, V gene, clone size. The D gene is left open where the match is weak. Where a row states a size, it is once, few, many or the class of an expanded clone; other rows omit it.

CDR3nt: TGTGCCAGCAGGCACGAAGGGGCTTACAATGAGCAGTTCTTC; CDR3aa: CASRHEGAYNEQFF; d_gene: -; j_gene: TRBJ2-1; v_gene: TRBV12-3/TRBV12-4; abundance: many
CDR3nt: TGTGCCACCAGTGATTTAGGCTCGGGGACACTCAACACAGATACGCAGTATTTT; CDR3aa: CATSDLGSGTLNTDTQYF; d_gene: -; j_gene: TRBJ2-3; v_gene: TRBV24-1; abundance: many
CDR3nt: TGTGCCACTGGGCGGGATCGTGAAGATACGCAGTATTTT; CDR3aa: CATGRDREDTQYF; d_gene: -; j_gene: TRBJ2-3; v_gene: TRBV24-1; abundance: few
CDR3nt: TGCAGTGCTAGAGCGGAGGGTCAAGAGACCCAGTACTTC; CDR3aa: CSARAEGQETQYF; d_gene: -; j_gene: TRBJ2-5; v_gene: TRBV20-1; abundance: -
CDR3nt: TGTGCCAGCATTCGGGACCCTGCTAGCACAGATACGCAGTATTTT; CDR3aa: CASIRDPASTDTQYF; d_gene: -; j_gene: TRBJ2-3; v_gene: TRBV6-1; abundance: few
CDR3nt: TGTGCCAGCACCGGACTAGCGGAAAGGGGGGAGACCCAGTACTTC; CDR3aa: CASTGLAERGETQYF; d_gene: TRBD2; j_gene: TRBJ2-5; v_gene: TRBV28; abundance: -
CDR3nt: TGCGCCAGCAGCTTGCCATACGGGGACAGCTCTAGCACAGATACGCAGTATTTT; CDR3aa: CASSLPYGDSSSTDTQYF; d_gene: TRBD1; j_gene: TRBJ2-3; v_gene: TRBV5-1; abundance: few
CDR3nt: TGCGCCAGCAGCCCGGCGGGGCCTCACGGTGAGCAGTTCTTC; CDR3aa: CASSPAGPHGEQFF; d_gene: -; j_gene: TRBJ2-1; v_gene: TRBV5-1; abundance: many
CDR3nt: TGTGCCAGCAGACATGGGGGACTAGCGGGAGAATTCGCCTACAATGAGCAGTTCTTC; CDR3aa: CASRHGGLAGEFAYNEQFF; d_gene: TRBD2; j_gene: TRBJ2-1; v_gene: TRBV6-1; abundance: few
CDR3nt: TGTGCCAGTAGACAGGGACTTATGAACACTGAAGCTTTCTTT; CDR3aa: CASRQGLMNTEAFF; d_gene: TRBD1; j_gene: TRBJ1-1; v_gene: TRBV11-2; abundance: -
CDR3nt: TGTGCCAGCAGTCGTAGCGGGCCGGAGCAGTTCTTC; CDR3aa: CASSRSGPEQFF; d_gene: TRBD2; j_gene: TRBJ2-1; v_gene: TRBV2; abundance: -
CDR3nt: TGTGCCAGCAGTTACTCTTTAGCGGGAGTATACAATGAGCAGTTCTTC; CDR3aa: CASSYSLAGVYNEQFF; d_gene: TRBD2; j_gene: TRBJ2-1; v_gene: TRBV6-5; abundance: few
CDR3nt: TGCAGTGAAAGGGGGGTTGGAGATACGCAGTATTTT; CDR3aa: CSERGVGDTQYF; d_gene: -; j_gene: TRBJ2-3; v_gene: TRBV20-1; abundance: -
CDR3nt: TGCGTCAGCAGCCAAGGACTAGCGGGGTACAATGAGCAGTTCTTC; CDR3aa: CVSSQGLAGYNEQFF; d_gene: TRBD2; j_gene: TRBJ2-1; v_gene: TRBV4-1; abundance: once
CDR3nt: TGTGCCAGCATAGTGGGGAATTCCTACGAGCAGTACTTC; CDR3aa: CASIVGNSYEQYF; d_gene: -; j_gene: TRBJ2-7; v_gene: TRBV28; abundance: -
CDR3nt: TGTGCCAGCAGCTTTGCGACAGGCTCCTATGGCTACACCTTC; CDR3aa: CASSFATGSYGYTF; d_gene: -; j_gene: TRBJ1-2; v_gene: TRBV7-9; abundance: few
CDR3nt: TGTGCCATCAGTGACGGGACAATCCTCTATGGCTACACCTTC; CDR3aa: CAISDGTILYGYTF; d_gene: -; j_gene: TRBJ1-2; v_gene: TRBV10-3; abundance: -
CDR3nt: TGTGCCAGCCTACAGGCATGCGGAAGCTCCTATAATTCACCCCTCCACTTT; CDR3aa: CASLQACGSSYNSPLHF; d_gene: -; j_gene: TRBJ1-6; v_gene: TRBV21-1; abundance: -
CDR3nt: TGTGCCAGCAGTTTCGGAAGACTAGCGGGATTGCTCAAAGAGACCCAGTACTTC; CDR3aa: CASSFGRLAGLLKETQYF; d_gene: TRBD2; j_gene: TRBJ2-5; v_gene: TRBV12-3/TRBV12-4; abundance: few
CDR3nt: TGTGCCAGCAGTTTATTCGGGCTAGCGGGAGGACCGTACAATGAGCAGTTCTTC; CDR3aa: CASSLFGLAGGPYNEQFF; d_gene: TRBD2; j_gene: TRBJ2-1; v_gene: TRBV27; abundance: few